A selection of T cell receptor beta chains follows, all from one sample in a study of blood T cell repertoires in COVID-19. Clones were sequenced by immunoSEQ multiplex PCR, and TCRdb holds only the in-frame ones, with some missing. The sample includes approximately 290,000 clones, around nine tenths of them seen just once. The sequenced sample consisted of peripheral blood. The receptors were sampled from a woman aged 25-40 years with COVID-19, enrolled during active disease. The CDR3 runs from the conserved cysteine through the conserved F or W. The order of the fields is J gene, clone size, V gene, CDR3 protein. Expanded clones are given a class, and other clones once, few, many or no size at all.

TRBJ2-5 | . | TRBV7-8 | CASSLERVGGETQYF
TRBJ1-2 | . | TRBV7-7 | CASSPKRRVYGYTF
TRBJ1-1 | once | TRBV5-1 | CASSLGGAGNTEAFF
TRBJ2-2 | . | TRBV24-1 | CATSESGNTGELFF
TRBJ2-7 | . | TRBV27 | CASSLTGTSGAYPLEQYF
TRBJ2-2 | once | TRBV29-1 | CSAEGFPDRGFGELFF
TRBJ1-1 | . | TRBV12-3/TRBV12-4 | CASSPYSGTEAFF
TRBJ1-4 | . | TRBV7-7 | CASSPDRGRAEKLFF
TRBJ2-7 | once | TRBV9 | CASSVGTLASYEQYF
TRBJ2-2 | . | TRBV6-1 | CASSEIERTGELFF
TRBJ1-2 | . | TRBV2 | CASRPHTPSEGYTF
TRBJ2-6 | . | TRBV5-1 | CASSLWGGANVLTF
TRBJ1-5 | . | TRBV19 | CASSIDGTVINQPQHF
TRBJ2-4 | . | TRBV28 | CASSFTASGNIQYF
TRBJ1-1 | few | TRBV11-2 | CASDRGLGTEAFF
TRBJ2-2 | . | TRBV30 | CAWRKQGRYTGELFF
TRBJ2-7 | . | TRBV5-5 | CASSFVGQGNYEQYF
TRBJ1-2 | . | TRBV6-5 | CASSLTEDYGYTF
TRBJ2-5 | . | TRBV7-7 | CASSLTTSGGQETQYF
TRBJ2-3 | . | TRBV11-3 | CASSLGGGVTDTQYF
TRBJ2-1 | . | TRBV19 | CASRHGTSGYNEQFF
TRBJ2-1 | . | TRBV5-4 | CASSFSAGASSNEQFF